Listed here are 28 T cell receptor beta chains from one sample, sequenced in a study of sequential checkpoint blockade in melanoma. The treatment was: randomized to nivolumab then ipilimumab (arm A) or the reverse (arm B). Method: immunoSEQ multiplex PCR; TCRdb's copy keeps in-frame clones and lacks some. In the table there are some 6,900 clones, 75% to 80% of which are singletons. The sequences come from CD8+ T cells sorted from blood (inferred from file names), collected from a patient given nivolumab and ipilimumab in sequence. The receptor source for this set is a human donor with melanoma.

The CDR3 loop is CASRGLGNTEAFF. The DNA of the CDR3 is TGCGCCAGCAGGGGACTGGGGAACACTGAAGCTTTCTTT. The V call is TRBV4-1, the J call TRBJ1-1; TRBD1 is a possible D gene (5 bases). Trimming pared 6 bases from V and 1 base from J, leaving 9 bases between. The CDR3 extends over 13 amino acids. CDR1 and CDR2 from the germline V gene are MGHRA and YSYEKL.

J is TRBJ2-3 and V is TRBV27, with D perhaps matching TRBD1 (6 bases). V lost 4 bases, J lost 0 bases, and 11 bases lay in between. Germline V gene lookup returns CDR1 MNHEY and CDR2 SMNVEV (reference sequence). The CDR3 loop spans 15 amino acids. CDR3 in amino acids: CASSSGTLSTDTQYF. The CDR3, as DNA: TGTGCCAGCAGTTCCGGGACACTCAGCACAGATACGCAGTATTTT.

The chain carries TRBV5-4 and TRBJ2-7; D not resolved. CDR3 length: 13 amino acids. Trimming removed 4 bases from V and 1 base from J, with 9 bases in between. From germline, CDR1 is SGHNT and CDR2 YYREEE (reference sequence). The CDR3 region is CASSVRNSYEQYF. The CDR3, as DNA: TGTGCCAGCAGCGTGAGGAATTCCTACGAGCAGTACTTC. Filled out from reference TRBV5-4 and TRBJ2-7, the complete variable domain reads ETGVTQSPTHLIKTRGQQVTLRCSSQSGHNTVSWYQQALGQGPQFIFQYYREEENGRGNFPPRFSGLQFPNYSSELNVNALELDDSALYLCASSVRNSYEQYFGPGTRLTVT.

A note on this clone: In the same sample, other DNA sequences code for this CDR3. The rearrangement uses TRBV19 and TRBJ2-1; 11 bases fit TRBD2. CDR3 length equals 15 residues. CDR1 and CDR2 (germline): LNHDA, SQIVND (reference sequence). With 5 bases clipped from V and 3 bases from J, the junction kept 3 bases outside the gene matches. CDR3 sequence (DNA): TGTGCCAGTAGTCTGACTAGCGGGGACTACAATGAGCAGTTCTTC. This translates into CASSLTSGDYNEQFF.

This clone was seen only once. The gene calls are TRBV18 and TRBJ2-3; D is possibly TRBD1 (6 bases). Per germline, CDR1 KGHSH and CDR2 LQKENI. The length of the CDR3 is 17 residues. The V gene lost 1 base and the J gene lost 2 bases, with 16 bases spanning the gap. CDR3 sequence: CASSPRNGTTATDTQYF. CDR3 nucleotides: TGTGCCAGCTCACCACGTAATGGGACAACCGCCACAGATACGCAGTATTTT.

This chain uses TRBV7-9 with TRBJ1-2; maybe TRBD1 (6 bases). The CDR3 runs 19 residues. V lost 4 bases to trimming and J lost 8 bases, with 32 bases between them. Germline V lookup: CDR1 SEHNR, CDR2 FQNEAQ (reference sequence). The CDR3 sequence: CASSSNSVSTGLSKFGYTF. CDR3 in DNA: TGTGCCAGCAGCTCAAATTCGGTCTCAACAGGGCTTAGTAAATTCGGCTACACCTTC.

The chain links TRBV29-1 to TRBJ1-2, with D uncertain. The CDR3 consists of 12 residues. Germline CDR1 reads SQVTM; CDR2 reads ANQGSEA. The germline V and J ends were trimmed by 1 base and 8 bases, with 11 bases remaining between them. The chain's CDR3 is CSVEAGSRGYTF. The CDR3 DNA reads as TGCAGCGTTGAAGCTGGGTCTAGGGGCTACACCTTC. The variable domain in full, with the rest retrieved from reference TRBV29-1 and TRBJ1-2, is SAVISQKPSRDICQRGTSLTIQCQVDSQVTMMFWYRQQPGQSLTLIATANQGSEATYESGFVIDKFPISRPNLTFSTLTVSNMSPEDSSIYLCSVEAGSRGYTFGSGTRLTVV.

V gene TRBV4-3 combines with J gene TRBJ2-7; D ambiguous. This CDR3 is 14 amino acids long. Per the germline V gene, CDR1 is LGHNA and CDR2 is YSLEER. The germline V and J ends were trimmed by 1 base and 3 bases, with 10 bases remaining between them. The CDR3 sequence is CASSQGTIGYEQYF. Written as DNA, the CDR3 is TGCGCCAGCAGCCAAGGAACTATTGGCTACGAGCAGTACTTC.

The gene calls are TRBV6-1 and TRBJ2-3; possibly TRBD2 for D (7 bases). The length of the CDR3 is 15 residues. Trimming took off 5 bases at V and 4 bases at J, with 16 bases between the two ends. Looked up from germline, CDR1 is MNHNS and CDR2 is SASEGT. This CDR3 reads CASSTLGRGADTQYF. For the CDR3, the DNA is TGTGCCAGCAGTACCCTTGGGAGGGGGGCAGATACGCAGTATTTT.

This sequence joins TRBV27 and TRBJ2-3; maybe TRBD1 (5 bases). Germline lookup yields CDR1 MNHEY and CDR2 SMNVEV (reference sequence). This CDR3 contains 16 residues. V was pared by 6 bases and J by 2 bases, with 18 bases between. The CDR3 protein is CASSSQRGIITDTQYF. DNA of the CDR3: TGTGCCAGCAGCTCTCAAAGGGGTATAATCACAGATACGCAGTATTTT.

This CDR3 reads CASSPPGLSYEQYF. Written as DNA, the CDR3 is TGTGCCAGCAGCCCACCGGGACTGTCATACGAGCAGTACTTC. This rearrangement joins TRBV7-3 to TRBJ2-5; D is possibly TRBD2 (6 bases). The J call may be wrong; the DNA end is better matched by TRBJ2-7. The CDR3 is made up of 14 amino acids. Germline assignment: CDR1 SGHTA and CDR2 FQGTGA.

The chain combines TRBV5-4 with TRBJ2-7; perhaps TRBD2 as D (6 bases). V was cut by 1 base and J by 7 bases, with 18 bases left in between. The V gene's germline CDR1 is SGHNT and CDR2 YYREEE (reference sequence). The CDR3 sequence is 15 residues long. The CDR3 nucleotides are TGTGCCAGCAGCTTGTACGCCGGGGGAACTGGAGAGCAGTACTTC. Protein: CASSLYAGGTGEQYF.

The chain employs TRBV29-1 and TRBJ2-1; D unresolved. Germline V lookup: CDR1 SQVTM, CDR2 ANQGSEA. CDR3 length: 10 amino acids. V was trimmed by 5 bases and J by 5 bases, leaving 4 bases between them. CDR3 loop: CSVPDNEQFF. In DNA, the CDR3 is TGCAGCGTTCCCGACAATGAGCAGTTCTTC.

The chain is built from TRBV11-3 and TRBJ2-1; 8 bases align to TRBD2. Germline CDR1 is SGHNT and CDR2 is YENEEA. V dropped 5 bases and J dropped 7; count of bases not matched to a gene: 7. The CDR3 totals 14 residues. This chain's CDR3 is CASSQAGLVNEQFF. The CDR3, as DNA: TGTGCCAGCAGCCAAGCGGGACTAGTTAATGAGCAGTTCTTC. The whole variable domain, filled in from reference TRBV11-3 and TRBJ2-1, reads EAGVVQSPRYKIIEKKQPVAFWCNPISGHNTLYWYLQNLGQGPELLIRYENEEAVDDSQLPKDRFSAERLKGVDSTLKIQPAELGDSAVYLCASSQAGLVNEQFFGPGTRLTVL.

This chain links TRBV28 with TRBJ2-5; 8 bases align to TRBD2. CDR1 and CDR2 from the germline V gene are MDHEN and SYDVKM. With V trimmed by 6 bases and J by 5 bases, 5 bases remained unmatched. The CDR3 extends over 13 amino acids. In DNA form, the CDR3 reads TGTGCCAGCAGCGCCCGGGGGGGGGAGACCCAGTACTTC. Amino acid sequence: CASSARGGETQYF.

J is TRBJ2-2 and V is TRBV6-4; 10 nucleotides agree with TRBD1. The CDR3 is 14 residues long. Germline V gene sequence: CDR1 MRHNA, CDR2 SNTAGT. The junction had 5 bases not matched to a gene; V was cut back by 6 bases and J by 7 bases. For the CDR3, the DNA is TGTGCCAGCAGCGGGACAGGGGATATCGGGGAGCTGTTTTTT. It encodes CASSGTGDIGELFF.

V is TRBV5-4 and J is TRBJ2-7; perhaps TRBD2 as D (5 bases). The germline gives CDR1 SGHNT, CDR2 YYREEE (reference sequence). The CDR3 length is 13 residues. Deletions cut 2 bases from V and 2 bases from J, with 8 bases between. The CDR3 loop is CASSFERAYEQYF. CDR3 DNA: TGTGCCAGCAGCTTCGAGAGGGCCTACGAGCAGTACTTC.

V gene TRBV2 combines with J gene TRBJ1-5; 10 bases are a match to TRBD1. Looked up from germline, CDR1 is SNHLY and CDR2 is FYNNEI. With V trimmed by 4 bases and J by 5 bases, 8 bases remained unmatched. The CDR3 is made up of 16 amino acids. In DNA form, the CDR3 reads TGTGCCAGCAGTGGGGGGACGGACAGGGGGGATCAGCCCCAGCATTTT. Protein product: CASSGGTDRGDQPQHF.

The V call is TRBV27, the J call TRBJ2-3, with 7 bases identical to TRBD2. The CDR3 is made up of 17 amino acids. Germline V gene data show CDR1 as MNHEY and CDR2 as SMNVEV (reference sequence). The trim removed 8 bases at V and 5 bases at J, leaving 19 bases unmatched. CDR3 DNA: TGTGCCAGCTCCAACCTCCGGGGGGAGGGCCCAGGAGATACGCAGTATTTT. It encodes CASSNLRGEGPGDTQYF.

The chain joins TRBV11-3 to TRBJ2-1; TRBD2 matches 10 bases. The V and J ends lost 0 bases and 7 bases, in that order; junction bases with no gene match: 9. The CDR3 covers 17 residues. Germline lookup yields CDR1 SGHNT and CDR2 YENEEA. For the CDR3, the DNA is TGTGCCAGCAGCTTAGATGGCACTAGCGGGATGGGGAATGAGCAGTTCTTC. It encodes CASSLDGTSGMGNEQFF.

V usage is TRBV27 and J usage is TRBJ1-1; D ambiguous. The CDR3 has 14 amino acids. Germline loops: CDR1 MNHEY, CDR2 SMNVEV (reference sequence). V lost 4 bases to trimming and J lost 2 bases, with 11 bases between them. CDR3 region: CASSSGLANTEAFF. CDR3 bases: TGTGCCAGCAGTTCGGGTCTTGCTAACACTGAAGCTTTCTTT.

V and J are TRBV5-1 and TRBJ2-6; D unresolved. Trimming left V 2 bases short and J 5 bases short, with 5 bases between. Germline V CDR1 and CDR2: SGHRS, YFSETQ. CDR3 length: 13 residues. CDR3 nucleotide sequence: TGCGCCAGCAGCTTCCCCAGGGCCAACGTCCTGACTTTC. Translation gives CASSFPRANVLTF.

The chain employs TRBV7-9 and TRBJ2-7; D possibly corresponds to TRBD2 (5 bases). The CDR3 loop spans 15 amino acids. In germline, CDR1 is SEHNR, CDR2 FQNEAQ (reference sequence). V was pared by 4 bases and J by 2 bases, with 15 bases between. CDR3 sequence: CASSSRRGFAYEQYF. In DNA form, the CDR3 reads TGTGCCAGCAGCTCGAGACGGGGTTTTGCCTACGAGCAGTACTTC.

J is TRBJ2-7 and V is TRBV11-1, with 9 bases that match TRBD2. Germline assignment: CDR1 SGHAT and CDR2 FQDESV (reference sequence). Germline trimming cut 6 bases from V and 2 bases from J; bases unmatched to any gene: 8. The CDR3 covers 15 residues. The CDR3 DNA follows: TGTGCCAGCAGAGGACTAGCGCAGTCCACCTACGAGCAGTACTTC. Protein product: CASRGLAQSTYEQYF.

The V call is TRBV9, the J call TRBJ1-6; TRBD1 agrees at 8 bases. V shed 4 bases and J 1 base; nucleotides not matched to a gene: 4. Germline lookup yields CDR1 SGDLS and CDR2 YYNGEE. The CDR3 has 16 amino acids. CDR3 in DNA: TGTGCCAGCAGCCGGACAGGGTTATCCTATAATTCACCCCTCCACTTT. Translated, it gives CASSRTGLSYNSPLHF.

CDR3 sequence (DNA): TGTGCCAGCAGTTACTGGGGACATGATGAGCAGTTCTTC. Protein sequence: CASSYWGHDEQFF. The J gene is TRBJ2-1, the V gene TRBV6-5, with TRBD1 as a possible D gene (6 bases). CDR3 length: 13 residues. Trimming shortened V by 1 base and J by 8 bases, and 9 bases separated the two germline ends. Germline CDR1 MNHEY, CDR2 SVGAGI.

Here the CDR3 DNA reads TGTGCCAGTACAAGCCAGCAGGGGGCTTACAATGAGCAGTTCTTC. Amino acids: CASTSQQGAYNEQFF. V usage is TRBV19 and J usage is TRBJ2-1; 8 nucleotides line up with TRBD1. With V trimmed by 7 bases and J by 4 bases, 9 bases remained unmatched. Germline V CDR1 and CDR2: LNHDA, SQIVND (reference sequence). The CDR3 has 15 residues.

The gene calls are TRBV28 and TRBJ1-1; 8 positions match TRBD1. After removal of 7 bases from V and 5 bases from J, the junction contained 9 bases not matched to a gene. This CDR3 is built from 14 residues. From germline, CDR1 is MDHEN and CDR2 SYDVKM. CDR3 nucleotides: TGTGCCAGCACCTCCCGGACAGGGAGGACTGAAGCTTTCTTT. Translating it yields CASTSRTGRTEAFF.